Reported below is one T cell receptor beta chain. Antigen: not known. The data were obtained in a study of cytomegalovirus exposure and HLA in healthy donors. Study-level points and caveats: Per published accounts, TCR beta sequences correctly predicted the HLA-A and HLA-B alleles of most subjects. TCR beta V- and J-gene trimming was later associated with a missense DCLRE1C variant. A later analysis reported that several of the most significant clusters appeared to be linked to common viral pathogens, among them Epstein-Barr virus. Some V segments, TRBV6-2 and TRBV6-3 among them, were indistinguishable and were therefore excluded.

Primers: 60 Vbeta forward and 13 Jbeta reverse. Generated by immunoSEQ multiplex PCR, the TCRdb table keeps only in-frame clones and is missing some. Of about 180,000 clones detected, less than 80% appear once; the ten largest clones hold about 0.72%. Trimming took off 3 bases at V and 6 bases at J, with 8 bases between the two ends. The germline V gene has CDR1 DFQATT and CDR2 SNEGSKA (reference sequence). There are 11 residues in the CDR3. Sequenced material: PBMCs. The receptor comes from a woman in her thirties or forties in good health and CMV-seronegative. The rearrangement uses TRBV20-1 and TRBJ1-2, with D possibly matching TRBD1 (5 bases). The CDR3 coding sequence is TGCAGTGCTAGGGGGCTTGATGGCTACACCTTC. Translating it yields CSARGLDGYTF.